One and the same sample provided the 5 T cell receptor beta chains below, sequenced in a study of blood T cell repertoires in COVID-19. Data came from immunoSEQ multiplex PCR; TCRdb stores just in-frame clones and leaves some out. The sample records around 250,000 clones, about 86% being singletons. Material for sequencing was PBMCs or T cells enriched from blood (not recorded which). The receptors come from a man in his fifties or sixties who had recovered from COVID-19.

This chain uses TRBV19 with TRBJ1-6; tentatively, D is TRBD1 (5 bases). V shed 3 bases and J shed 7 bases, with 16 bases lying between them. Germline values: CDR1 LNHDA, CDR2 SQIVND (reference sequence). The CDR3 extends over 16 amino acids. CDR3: CASSINQGNINSPLHF. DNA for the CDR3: TGTGCCAGTAGTATTAATCAGGGAAATATCAATTCACCCCTCCACTTT. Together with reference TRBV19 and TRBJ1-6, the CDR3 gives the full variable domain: DGGITQSPKYLFRKEGQNVTLSCEQNLNHDAMYWYRQDPGQGLRLIYYSQIVNDFQKGDIAEGYSVSREKKESFPLTVTSAQKNPTAFYLCASSINQGNINSPLHFGNGTRLTVT.

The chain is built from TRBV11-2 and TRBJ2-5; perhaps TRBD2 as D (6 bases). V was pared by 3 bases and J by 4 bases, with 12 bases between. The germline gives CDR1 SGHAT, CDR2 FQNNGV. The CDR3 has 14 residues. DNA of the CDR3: TGTGCCAGCAGCTTTGGCGGGAAGCGAGAGACCCAGTACTTC. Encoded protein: CASSFGGKRETQYF.

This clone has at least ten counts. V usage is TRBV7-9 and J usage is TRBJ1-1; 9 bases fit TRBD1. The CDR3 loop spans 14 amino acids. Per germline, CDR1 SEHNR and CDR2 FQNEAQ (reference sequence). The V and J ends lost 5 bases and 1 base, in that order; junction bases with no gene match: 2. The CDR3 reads CASSRDRANTEAFF. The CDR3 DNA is TGTGCCAGCAGCCGGGACAGGGCGAACACTGAAGCTTTCTTT.

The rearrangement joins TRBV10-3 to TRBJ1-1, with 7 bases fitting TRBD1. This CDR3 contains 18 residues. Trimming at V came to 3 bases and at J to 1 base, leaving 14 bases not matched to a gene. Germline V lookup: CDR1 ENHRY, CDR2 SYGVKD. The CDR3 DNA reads TGTGCCATCAGTGACCCTAGACAGGGAAGGCATAAGAACACTGAAGCTTTCTTT. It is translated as CAISDPRQGRHKNTEAFF.

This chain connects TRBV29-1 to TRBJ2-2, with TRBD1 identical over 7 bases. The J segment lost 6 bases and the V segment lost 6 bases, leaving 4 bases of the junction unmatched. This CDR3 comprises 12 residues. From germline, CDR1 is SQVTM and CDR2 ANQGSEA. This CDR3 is CSVRQGAGELFF. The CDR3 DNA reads TGCAGCGTCCGACAGGGTGCCGGGGAGCTGTTTTTT.